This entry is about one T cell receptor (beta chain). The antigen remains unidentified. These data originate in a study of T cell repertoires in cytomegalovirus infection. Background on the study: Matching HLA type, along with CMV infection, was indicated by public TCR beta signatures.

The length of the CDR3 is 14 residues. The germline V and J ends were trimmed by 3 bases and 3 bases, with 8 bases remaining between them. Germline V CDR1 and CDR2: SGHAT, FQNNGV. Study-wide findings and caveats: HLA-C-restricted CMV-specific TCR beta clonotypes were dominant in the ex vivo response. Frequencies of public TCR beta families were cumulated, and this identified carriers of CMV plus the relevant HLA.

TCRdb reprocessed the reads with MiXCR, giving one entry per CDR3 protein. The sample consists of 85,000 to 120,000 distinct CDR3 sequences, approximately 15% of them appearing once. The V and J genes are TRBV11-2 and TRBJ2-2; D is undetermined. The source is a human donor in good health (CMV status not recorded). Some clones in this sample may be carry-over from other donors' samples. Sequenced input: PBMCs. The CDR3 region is CASSFDGYTGELFF. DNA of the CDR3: TGTGCCAGCAGCTTCGACGGATACACCGGGGAGCTGTTTTTT.